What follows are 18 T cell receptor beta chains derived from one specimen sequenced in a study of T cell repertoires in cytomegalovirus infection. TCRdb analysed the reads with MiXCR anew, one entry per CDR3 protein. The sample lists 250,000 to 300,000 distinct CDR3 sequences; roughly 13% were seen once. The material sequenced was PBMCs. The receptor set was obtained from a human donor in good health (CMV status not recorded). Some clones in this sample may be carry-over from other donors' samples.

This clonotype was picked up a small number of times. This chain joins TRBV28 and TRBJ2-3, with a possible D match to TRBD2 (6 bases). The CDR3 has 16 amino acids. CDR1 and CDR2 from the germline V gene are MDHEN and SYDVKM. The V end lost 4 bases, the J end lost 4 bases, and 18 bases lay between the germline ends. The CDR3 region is CASSSTAGDTPDTQYF. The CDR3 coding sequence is TGTGCCAGCAGTTCGACAGCGGGCGATACCCCAGATACGCAGTATTTT. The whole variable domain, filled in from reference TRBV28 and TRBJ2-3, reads DVKVTQSSRYLVKRTGEKVFLECVQDMDHENMFWYRQDPGLGLRLIYFSYDVKMKEKGDIPEGYSVSREKKERFSLILESASTNQTSMYLCASSSTAGDTPDTQYFGPGTRLTVL.

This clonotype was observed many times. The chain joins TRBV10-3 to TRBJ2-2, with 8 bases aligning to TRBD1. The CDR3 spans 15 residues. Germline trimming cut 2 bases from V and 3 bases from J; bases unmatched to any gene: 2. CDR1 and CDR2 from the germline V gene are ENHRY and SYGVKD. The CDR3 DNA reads TGTGCCATCAGTGAGGGACAGGGTTACACCGGGGAGCTGTTTTTT. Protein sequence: CAISEGQGYTGELFF.

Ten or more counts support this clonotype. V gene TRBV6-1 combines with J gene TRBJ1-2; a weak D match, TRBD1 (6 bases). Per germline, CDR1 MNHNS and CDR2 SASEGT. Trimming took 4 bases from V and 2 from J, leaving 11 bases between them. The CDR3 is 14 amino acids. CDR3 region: CASSAFDRNYGYTF. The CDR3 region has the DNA TGTGCCAGCAGTGCCTTCGACAGGAACTATGGCTACACCTTC.

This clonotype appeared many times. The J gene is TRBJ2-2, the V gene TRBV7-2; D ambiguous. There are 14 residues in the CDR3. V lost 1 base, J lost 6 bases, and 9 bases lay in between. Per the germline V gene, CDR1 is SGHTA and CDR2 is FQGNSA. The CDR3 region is CASSLGTKPGELFF. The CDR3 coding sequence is TGTGCCAGCAGCTTAGGAACAAAGCCCGGGGAGCTGTTTTTT.

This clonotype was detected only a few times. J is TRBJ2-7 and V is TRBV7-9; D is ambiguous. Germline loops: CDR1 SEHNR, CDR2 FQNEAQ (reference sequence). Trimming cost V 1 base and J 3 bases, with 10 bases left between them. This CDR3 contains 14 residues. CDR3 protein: CASSLVQRYYEQYF. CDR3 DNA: TGTGCCAGCAGCTTAGTACAGCGATACTACGAGCAGTACTTC.

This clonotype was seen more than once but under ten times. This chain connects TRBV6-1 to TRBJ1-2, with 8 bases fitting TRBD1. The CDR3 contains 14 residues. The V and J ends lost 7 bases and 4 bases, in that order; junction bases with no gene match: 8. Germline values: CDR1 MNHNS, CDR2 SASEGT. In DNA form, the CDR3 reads TGTGCCAGCACTCAGGGGGCGCGAGGCTATGGCTACACCTTC. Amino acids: CASTQGARGYGYTF.

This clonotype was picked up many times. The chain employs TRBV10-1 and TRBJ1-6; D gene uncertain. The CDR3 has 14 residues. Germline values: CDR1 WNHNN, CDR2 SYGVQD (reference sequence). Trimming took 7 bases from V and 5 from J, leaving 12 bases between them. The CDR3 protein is CASKGDPDNSPLHF. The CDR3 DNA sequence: TGCGCCAGCAAGGGAGATCCCGATAATTCACCCCTCCACTTT.

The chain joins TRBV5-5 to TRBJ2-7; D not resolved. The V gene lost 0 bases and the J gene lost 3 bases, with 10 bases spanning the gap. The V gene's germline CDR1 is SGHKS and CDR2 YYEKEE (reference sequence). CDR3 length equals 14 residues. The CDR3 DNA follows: TGTGCCAGCAGCTTGGACGTATTTCTCTACGAGCAGTACTTC. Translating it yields CASSLDVFLYEQYF.

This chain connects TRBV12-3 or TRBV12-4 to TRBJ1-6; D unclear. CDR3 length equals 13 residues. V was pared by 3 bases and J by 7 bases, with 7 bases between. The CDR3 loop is CASSFNVNSPLHF. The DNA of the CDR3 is TGTGCCAGCAGTTTTAATGTGAATTCACCCCTCCACTTT.

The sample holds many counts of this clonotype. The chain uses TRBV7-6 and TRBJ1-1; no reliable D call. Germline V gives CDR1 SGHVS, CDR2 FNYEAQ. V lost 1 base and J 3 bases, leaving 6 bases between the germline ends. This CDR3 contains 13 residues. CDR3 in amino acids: CASSLGAYTEAFF. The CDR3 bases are TGTGCCAGCAGCTTAGGGGCATACACTGAAGCTTTCTTT.

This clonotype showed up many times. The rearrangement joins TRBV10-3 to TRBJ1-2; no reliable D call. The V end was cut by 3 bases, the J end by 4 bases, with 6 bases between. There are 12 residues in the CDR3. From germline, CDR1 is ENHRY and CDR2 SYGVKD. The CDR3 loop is CAISEDVYGYTF. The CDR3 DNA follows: TGTGCCATCAGTGAAGACGTCTATGGCTACACCTTC.

The CDR3 nucleotides are TGCGCCAGCAGCCAAGAGGACCAAAAGGTTACGCAGTATTTT. Translation: CASSQEDQKVTQYF. The chain links TRBV4-1 to TRBJ2-3; no clear D. Trimming removed 0 bases from V and 8 bases from J, with 12 bases in between. CDR3 length: 14 residues. The germline V gene encodes CDR1 MGHRA and CDR2 YSYEKL.

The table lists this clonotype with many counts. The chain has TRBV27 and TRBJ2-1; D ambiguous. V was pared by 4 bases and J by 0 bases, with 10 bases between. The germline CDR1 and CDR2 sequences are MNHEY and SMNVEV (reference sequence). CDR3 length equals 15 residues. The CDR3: CASSSGSSSYNEQFF. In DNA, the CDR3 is TGTGCCAGCAGTTCTGGGTCGAGCTCCTACAATGAGCAGTTCTTC.

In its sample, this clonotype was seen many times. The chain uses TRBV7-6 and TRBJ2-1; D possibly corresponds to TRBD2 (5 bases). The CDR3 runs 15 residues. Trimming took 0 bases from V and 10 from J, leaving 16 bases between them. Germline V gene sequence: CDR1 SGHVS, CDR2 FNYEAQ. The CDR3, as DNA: TGTGCCAGCAGCTTAGCGGGATCCAAAACGGGGGAGCAGTTCTTC. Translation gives CASSLAGSKTGEQFF.

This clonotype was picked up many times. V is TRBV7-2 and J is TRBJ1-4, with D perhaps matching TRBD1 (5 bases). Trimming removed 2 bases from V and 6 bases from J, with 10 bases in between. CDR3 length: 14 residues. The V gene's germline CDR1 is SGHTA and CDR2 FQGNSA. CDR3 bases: TGTGCCAGCAGCTTAAACCGGGGGGATGAAAAACTGTTTTTT. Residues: CASSLNRGDEKLFF.

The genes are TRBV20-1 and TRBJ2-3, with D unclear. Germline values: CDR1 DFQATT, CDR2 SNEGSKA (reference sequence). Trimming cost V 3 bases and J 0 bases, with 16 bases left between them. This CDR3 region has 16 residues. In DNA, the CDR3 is TGCAGTGCTAGTCCGTTTTTACGGAATAGCACAGATACGCAGTATTTT. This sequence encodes CSASPFLRNSTDTQYF.

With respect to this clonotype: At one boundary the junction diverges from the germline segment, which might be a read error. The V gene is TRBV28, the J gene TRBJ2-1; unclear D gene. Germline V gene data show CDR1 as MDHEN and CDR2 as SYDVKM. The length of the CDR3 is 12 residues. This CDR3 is CARSLTRTEQFF. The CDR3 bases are TGTGCCAGAAGTTTAACGAGGACGGAGCAGTTCTTC.

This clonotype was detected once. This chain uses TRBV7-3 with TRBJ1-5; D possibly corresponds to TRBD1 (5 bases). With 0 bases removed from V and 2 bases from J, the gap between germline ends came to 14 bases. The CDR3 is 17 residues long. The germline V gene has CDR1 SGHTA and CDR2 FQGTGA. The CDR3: CASSLTTGGRGNQPQHF. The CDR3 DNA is TGTGCCAGCAGCTTAACGACGGGGGGTCGGGGCAATCAGCCCCAGCATTTT. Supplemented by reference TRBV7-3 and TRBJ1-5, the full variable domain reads GAGVSQTPSNKVTEKGKYVELRCDPISGHTALYWYRQSLGQGPEFLIYFQGTGAADDSGLPNDRFFAVRPEGSVSTLKIQRTERGDSAVYLCASSLTTGGRGNQPQHFGDGTRLSIL.